This T cell receptor (beta chain) was retrieved from a study of beta chain features in type 1 diabetes. Background on the study: Age and gender were similar between patients and healthy donors, as were cell yields.

This clone occurred a few times. As yet, its antigen is unknown. The authors reverse transcribed all of the isolated RNA, so sequencing captured expressed TCRB transcripts. The method was immunoSEQ multiplex PCR; TCRdb's version includes in-frame clones alone and lacks a portion of them. The sample includes roughly 300,000 clones, 9.3% of them seen just once. All of the sorted populations showed purity greater than 95%. Study results and caveats: High-TCR-expressing cells could be over-represented by cDNA sequencing. Relative to healthy donors, patients appeared to have naive, central memory and Treg TCRB repertoires that were more similar. Moderately but significantly shorter TCRB CDR3s were found in Type 1 diabetes patients in all four CD4+ subsets.

This TCR was recovered from a man aged 25 to 40 with type 1 diabetes. Sequenced material: central memory CD4+ T cells from blood.

The CDR3 spells CASRSSGGQLGTQYF. The CDR3, as DNA: TGTGCCAGTAGATCTAGCGGGGGGCAACTGGGGACCCAGTACTTC. This chain joins TRBV6-5 and TRBJ2-5, with TRBD2 matching over 11 bases. Germline CDR1 reads MNHEY; CDR2 reads SVGAGI. J was trimmed by 7 bases and V by 9 bases; bases with no gene match: 13. There are 15 residues in the CDR3.